The source of this T cell receptor (beta chain) is a study of cytomegalovirus exposure and HLA in healthy donors. Primers for the PCR totalled 60 Vbeta and 13 Jbeta. Method: immunoSEQ multiplex PCR; TCRdb's copy keeps in-frame clones and lacks some. Of fewer than 200,000 clones in the sample, roughly four fifths were seen once. V gave up 6 bases and J gave up 4 bases, with 22 bases separating them. CDR3 length: 18 amino acids. Germline CDR1 is MDHEN and CDR2 is SYDVKM. The gene calls are TRBV28 and TRBJ2-6; D not resolved. Specimen: PBMCs. The source of this sequence is a woman between 45 and 60 years old in good health and CMV-seronegative. CDR3 in DNA: TGTGCCAGCAGCCACGCGGCAGTATTTTTAGCCGGGGCCAACGTCCTGACTTTC. Encoded protein: CASSHAAVFLAGANVLTF.